This TCR beta chain was sequenced for a study of regulatory T cells in long-lasting Graves disease. CDR3 size: 14 residues. In germline, CDR1 is LGHDT, CDR2 YNNKEL (reference sequence). V was trimmed by 0 bases and J by 8 bases, leaving 13 bases between them. Indicated time point: newly diagnosed GD, antithyroid drugs for less than 3 months. RNA extracted from PBMCs served as the sequencing template. This clonotype was detected ten times or more. With iRepertoire HTBI primers and Arm-PCR of CDR3 regions, TCR beta libraries were built. Using its own MiXCR run on the multiplex PCR reads, TCRdb lists one record per CDR3 protein. The repertoire holds roughly 420,000 distinct CDR3 sequences, with roughly 16% as singletons.

The receptor was derived from a female donor with Graves disease. The specimen was peripheral blood mononuclear cells (PBMCs), collected at new diagnosis, from a patient treated with antithyroid drugs. The rearrangement links TRBV3-1 to TRBJ1-2, with D perhaps TRBD1 (5 bases). In DNA form, the CDR3 reads TGTGCCAGCAGCCAAGATGGGAGGGGCCGGGGCTACACCTTC. Translated: CASSQDGRGRGYTF.